The clone carrying this TCR beta chain was counted ten times or more. Its cognate antigen is unknown. The sequenced fragment ends 3 residues before the CDR3 boundary, so the rest is inferred from the germline J gene. The length of the CDR3 is 12 residues. Trimming took off 5 bases at V and 6 bases at J, with 11 bases between the two ends. Germline CDR1 and CDR2: SGHRS and YFSETQ. This sample was included in a study of T cell clonality in common variable immunodeficiency. General study findings and limits: Compared with controls, CVID subjects had fewer shared TCRbeta clones.

The data were produced by immunoSEQ multiplex PCR, yet TCRdb's version contains in-frame clones alone and is incomplete. The sample includes 35,000 to 45,000 clones, none of them occurring once. The chain employs TRBV5-1 and TRBJ1-2; tentatively, D is TRBD1 (5 bases). The sequencing sample was made of peripheral blood mononuclear cells. The clonotype was recovered from a person aged 18-69 years in good health. The CDR3 loop is CASRSGYNGYTF. The covered CDR3 bases are TGCGCCAGCAGGTCAGGGTACAATGGC.